Sequencing of this T cell receptor (beta chain) was carried out in a study of graft-versus-host responses after intestinal transplantation. Study-level background: Each recipient received a multivisceral, liver-intestinal, or isolated intestinal graft. Anti-thymocyte globulin induction preceded two to four years of tacrolimus and steroid maintenance in all recipients. Study-level points and caveats: Among circulating GvH clones, peak levels were associated with early post-transplant declines in HvG clones. Clonal ratios of graft-versus-host to host-versus-graft in allografts were high for patients exhibiting graft-donor T cell macrochimerism.

Concerning this clone: Its cognate antigen is unknown.

Using immunoSEQ multiplex PCR, the repertoire was profiled, and TCRdb retains in-frame clones only, with some absent. The sample records roughly 97,000 clones, roughly 87% being singletons. The germline V gene encodes CDR1 SGHVS and CDR2 FNYEAQ. This CDR3 contains 15 residues. Trimming cost V 7 bases and J 4 bases; bases outside gene matches: 6. The rearrangement links TRBV7-6 to TRBJ2-1; TRBD2 agrees at 11 bases. The material was unstimulated CD4+ T cells sorted from spleen or lymph node cells, obtained before intestinal transplant. This receptor was obtained from a human donor who received an intestinal transplant. The CDR3 DNA is TGTGCCAGCATGCGGGTAGCGGGGGGGTACAATGAGCAGTTCTTC. Amino acids: CASMRVAGGYNEQFF.